The 19 T cell receptor beta chains in this list originate from one sample, sequenced in a study of T cell repertoires in cytomegalovirus infection. TCRdb processed the reads anew with MiXCR; each CDR3 protein has one entry. The table shows under 30,000 distinct CDR3 sequences, with approximately 22% occurring only once. These receptors have no identified antigens. The specimen was CD8+ T cells from cultured PBMCs, collected from culture after CMV antigen stimulation. These receptors all come from a human donor in good health (CMV status not recorded). Some clones in this sample may be carry-over from other donors' samples.

The rearrangement links TRBV18 to TRBJ1-1, with D perhaps matching TRBD1 (6 bases). Germline CDR1 is KGHSH and CDR2 is LQKENI. The CDR3 is 12 amino acids. V lost 4 bases and J lost 6, with 9 bases in between. The CDR3 protein is CASSRPGAEAFF. The CDR3 DNA follows: TGTGCCAGCTCACGACCAGGGGCTGAAGCTTTCTTT.

The V gene is TRBV4-1, the J gene TRBJ2-7; D might be TRBD1 or TRBD2, each matching 5 bases. V shed 4 bases and J shed 5 bases, with 15 bases lying between them. This CDR3 contains 14 residues. The germline V gene encodes CDR1 MGHRA and CDR2 YSYEKL. CDR3 sequence reads: CASSPNTGLHEQYF. Here the CDR3 DNA reads TGCGCCAGCAGCCCTAATACAGGACTCCACGAGCAGTACTTC.

V and J are TRBV11-2 and TRBJ1-3; weak D call: TRBD1 (6 bases). Germline CDR1 reads SGHAT; CDR2 reads FQNNGV. The CDR3 has 16 amino acids. V lost 5 bases to trimming and J lost 2 bases, with 16 bases between them. CDR3 nucleotides: TGTGCCAGCAGCCTACAGGGAATGGCGGCTGGAAACACCATATATTTT. Its translation: CASSLQGMAAGNTIYF.

V usage is TRBV29-1 and J usage is TRBJ2-4; possible D gene TRBD1, 6 bases. CDR3 length equals 15 residues. Trimming took off 0 bases at V and 6 bases at J, with 15 bases between the two ends. CDR1 and CDR2 (germline): SQVTM, ANQGSEA. The CDR3 loop reads CSVEDRTGPRNIQYF. CDR3 in DNA: TGCAGCGTTGAAGATCGAACAGGGCCTAGAAACATTCAGTACTTC.

This clonotype was detected many times. The chain has TRBV7-9 and TRBJ2-6, with D unclear. CDR1 is SEHNR and CDR2 is FQNEAQ in the germline V gene (reference sequence). The V end lost 0 bases, the J end lost 3 bases, and 6 bases lay between the germline ends. CDR3 length equals 15 residues. Here the CDR3 DNA reads TGTGCCAGCAGCTTAGCGGCAGGTGGGGCCAACGTCCTGACTTTC. Its translation: CASSLAAGGANVLTF.

This clonotype was seen repeatedly, ten times or more. The CDR3 region has the DNA TGTGCCAGCAGGGCAAGGGGGCCTCCAAATACTGAAGCTTTCTTT. It specifies CASRARGPPNTEAFF. V is TRBV7-2 and J is TRBJ1-1; 7 bases line up with TRBD1. The CDR3 sequence is 15 residues long. Trimming cost V 6 bases and J 5 bases; bases outside gene matches: 12. Germline-derived CDR1 and CDR2 are SGHTA and FQGNSA.

This clonotype was seen many times. The chain uses TRBV12-3 or TRBV12-4 and TRBJ2-5; TRBD2 agrees at 10 bases. The CDR3 is 15 residues long. V shed 3 bases and J 5 bases; nucleotides not matched to a gene: 6. The CDR3 here is CASSLELAGQETQYF. For the CDR3, the DNA is TGTGCCAGCAGTTTGGAACTAGCGGGGCAGGAGACCCAGTACTTC.

In its sample, this clonotype was seen many times. The chain carries TRBV11-2 and TRBJ2-7; no clear D gene. Germline V gene lookup returns CDR1 SGHAT and CDR2 FQNNGV. This CDR3 contains 15 residues. V was clipped by 5 bases and J by 3 bases, with 17 bases between them. CDR3 sequence: CASSVRVGMYYEQYF. The CDR3 bases are TGTGCCAGCAGCGTCCGGGTAGGGATGTACTACGAGCAGTACTTC.

The genes are TRBV23-1 and TRBJ1-6; no clear D. TRBV23-1 is labeled an ORF, and its function is uncertain. The CDR3 is 12 amino acids. Trimming stripped 7 bases from V and 7 bases from J, with 8 bases between. The CDR3 region is CASMGGNSPLHF. DNA of the CDR3: TGCGCCAGCATGGGCGGGAATTCACCCCTCCACTTT.

This rearrangement joins TRBV7-9 to TRBJ2-1, with 14 bases fitting TRBD2. The CDR3 is made up of 17 amino acids. The junction had 5 bases not matched to a gene; V was cut back by 5 bases and J by 2 bases. CDR1 SEHNR and CDR2 FQNEAQ come from the germline V gene (reference sequence). Here the CDR3 DNA reads TGTGCCAGCAGCACGGGACTAGCGGGGGCCACCTACAATGAGCAGTTCTTC. Its translation: CASSTGLAGATYNEQFF.

This clonotype was seen only a few times. The V and J genes are TRBV7-2 and TRBJ2-3, with 11 bases fitting TRBD1. There are 16 residues in the CDR3. The germline CDR1 and CDR2 sequences are SGHTA and FQGNSA. Trimming removed 3 bases from V and 5 bases from J; junction bases left unmatched: 7. In nucleotides, the CDR3 is TGTGCCAGCAGCTTCCTCGGGACAGGGGGAAAAGATACGCAGTATTTT. This encodes CASSFLGTGGKDTQYF. The variable domain in full, with the rest retrieved from reference TRBV7-2 and TRBJ2-3, is GAGVSQSPSNKVTEKGKDVELRCDPISGHTALYWYRQSLGQGLEFLIYFQGNSAPDKSGLPSDRFSAERTGGSVSTLTIQRTQQEDSAVYLCASSFLGTGGKDTQYFGPGTRLTVL.

The J gene is TRBJ2-1, the V gene TRBV7-1; 7 bases map to TRBD1. TRBV7-1 is labeled an ORF, and its function is uncertain. This CDR3 has 16 residues. V trimming: 5 bases; J trimming: 5 bases; junction bases outside the gene matches: 12. The CDR3, as DNA: TGTGCCAGCAGCCCTCAACAGGGGTGGTCCCACAATGAGCAGTTCTTC. It codes for CASSPQQGWSHNEQFF.

DNA of the CDR3: TGTGCCAGCAGCTTAGCGAGTTCGAGGGGTAGCTCTGGGGCCAACGTCCTGACTTTC. This sequence encodes CASSLASSRGSSGANVLTF. The chain has TRBV7-9 and TRBJ2-6; D might be TRBD1 or TRBD2, each matching 5 bases. The V gene's germline CDR1 is SEHNR and CDR2 FQNEAQ (reference sequence). Trimming removed 0 bases from V and 0 bases from J, with 15 bases in between. The CDR3 loop spans 19 amino acids.

This clonotype was found a few times. The chain joins TRBV6-1 to TRBJ1-3, with D perhaps matching TRBD1 (5 bases). CDR3 length: 16 residues. Trimming pared 7 bases from V and 0 bases from J, leaving 16 bases between. The germline CDR1 and CDR2 sequences are MNHNS and SASEGT. The CDR3 sequence is CASTPGPAISGNTIYF. The DNA for the CDR3 is TGTGCCAGCACCCCGGGACCTGCAATCTCTGGAAACACCATATATTTT.

The sample holds a few counts of this clonotype. J is TRBJ2-1 and V is TRBV6-1; D call uncertain. Trimming stripped 0 bases from V and 8 bases from J, with 8 bases between. The CDR3 is made up of 13 amino acids. Looked up from germline, CDR1 is MNHNS and CDR2 is SASEGT. For the CDR3, the DNA is TGTGCCAGCAGTGAAGCGGTCTTCCATGAGCAGTTCTTC. This translates into CASSEAVFHEQFF.

At least ten counts were recorded for this clonotype. The CDR3 coding sequence is TGTGCCAGCAGCTCGGCCGGGACAGGGAGGAGGGAGCAGTACTTC. Protein: CASSSAGTGRREQYF. V gene TRBV7-9 combines with J gene TRBJ2-7, with TRBD1 matching 9 bases. Trimming took 4 bases from V and 7 from J; bases not matched to a gene: 11. This CDR3 comprises 15 residues. Germline CDR1 and CDR2: SEHNR and FQNEAQ (reference sequence).

J is TRBJ2-1 and V is TRBV19, with TRBD2 identical over 9 bases. The CDR3 totals 16 residues. CDR1 LNHDA and CDR2 SQIVND come from the germline V gene (reference sequence). V gave up 3 bases and J gave up 0 bases; unmatched junction bases: 3. CDR3 region: CASSIQAGGSYNEQFF. The CDR3, as DNA: TGTGCCAGTAGTATCCAAGCGGGGGGCTCCTACAATGAGCAGTTCTTC.

The rearrangement links TRBV7-6 to TRBJ1-1; the D is unclear. CDR1 is SGHVS and CDR2 is FNYEAQ in the germline V gene. V dropped 6 bases and J dropped 3 bases, with 11 bases sitting between them. CDR3 length: 13 residues. The CDR3 nucleotides read TGTGCCAGCAGACTAGACGGATACACTGAAGCTTTCTTT. This gives the protein CASRLDGYTEAFF.

The rearrangement uses TRBV6-1 and TRBJ2-4; D perhaps matches TRBD1 (6 bases). Between the trimmed V and J ends, which lost 4 bases and 6 bases, there was a span of 16 bases. CDR3 size: 15 residues. Germline V gives CDR1 MNHNS, CDR2 SASEGT. The CDR3 coding sequence is TGTGCCAGCAGTGCCAGGGGTCCGTTCGGAAACATTCAGTACTTC. Translating it yields CASSARGPFGNIQYF.